This T cell receptor beta chain appears in the sequencing data of a study of early T cells in non-severe SARS-CoV-2 infection (dated by TCRdb to about 2021). Describing the broader study: Because TCR sequencing relied on bulk RNA taken from unsorted whole blood, pairing of alpha and beta chains was not possible.

The table lists this clonotype with a few counts. Its antigen is still unknown. No much larger clone exists at a distance of one base, and base qualities are not known. Receptors were amplified or captured by 5' RACE. The listed sequencing device is NextSeq 500. In the TCR library protocol, unique molecular identifiers were attached to individual cDNA molecules to correct for PCR bias and sequencing error. Sequencing covered both TCR alpha and beta chains, and within each sample the abundances of alpha and beta sequences were tightly co-correlated. As for the authors' bioinformatics: Decombinator V4 was used to annotate the V gene, J gene and CDR3 of the TCR sequences. Expanded TCRs were defined as changing significantly between any two time points under a Poisson model with p below 0.0001. Abundances of TCRs were expressed as counts per million after normalisation to the total number of TCRs sequenced in each sample. TRAV1-2 paired with TRAJ12, TRAJ20 or TRAJ33 defined MAIT TCRs, while TRAV10 paired with TRAJ18 defined iNKT TCRs. VDJdb, accessed on 1 November 2021, was searched for TCRs annotated for CMV, EBV and SARS-CoV-2, and TCRs annotated for more than one antigen were excluded. TCRdb reworked the public reads: Q25 trimming with fastp, MiXCR clone assembly, productive beta chains retained. Identical CDR3 protein sequences are pooled into one entry, listed with their most common genes and DNA. These V and J calls rely on TCRdb rather than the paper's analysis. This sample holds fewer than 70,000 distinct CDR3 sequences; 4.6% were observed only once. 3% to 4% of the sample goes to the ten largest clones.

The junction carries 18 bases between V and J, which are trimmed by 6 bases and 2 bases respectively. Inclusive of the bounding cysteine and phenylalanine, the CDR3 is 16 residues long. The read is trimmed to its CDR3 DNA, 48 bases read in frame from base 1. Reading the germline V gene (reference sequence) gives CDR1 MNHEY and CDR2 SMNVEV. Study-wide findings and limitations: Matching against VDJdb was skewed toward anti-spike CD8 responses, likely underestimated virus-specific expansions, and missed private and CD4 specificities.

The study was a case-control design nested within a healthcare worker cohort in London, UK, with weekly nasopharyngeal swab PCR tests and blood sampling. Healthcare workers were recruited between 23 and 31 March 2020, during the week of the UK lockdown, and were followed weekly for up to roughly 15 weeks. Rearrangement joined TRBV27 to TRBJ2-3, with the identity of the D gene unclear. The source is an adult who was a healthcare worker with PCR-confirmed SARS-CoV-2 infection or an uninfected control (not recorded which). The donor label of this sample is uncertain. The source was whole blood, collected at baseline. The CDR3 region: CASRSIGWEITDTQYF. The DNA reads as follows: TGTGCCAGCAGGTCTATTGGATGGGAAATCACAGATACGCAGTATTTT.